The source of this TCR beta chain is a study of spatial heterogeneity in lung cancer. In TCRdb, the 5' RACE reads were re-called with MiXCR into one record per CDR3 protein. The sample records tens of thousands of distinct CDR3 sequences, 9.5% to 15% being singletons. V was clipped by 4 bases and J by 5 bases, with 13 bases between them. CDR1 is KGHDR, CDR2 SFDVKD, per germline. The CDR3 totals 14 residues. Ten or more counts support this clonotype. Described time point: sample taken at primary tumor resection. Whole RNA, which was extracted from tumor, nontumor lung tissue or frozen PBMC, was sequenced without any cell sorting.

The genes are TRBV24-1 and TRBJ2-5; TRBD1 is a possible D gene (5 bases). The clonotype was recovered from a male donor with early-stage non-small cell lung cancer. The material was PBMCs, obtained at surgery. The CDR3 bases are TGTGCCACCAGTGACCTGGACATGCGGGAGACCCAGTACTTC. Translating gives CATSDLDMRETQYF.